Following are 21 T cell receptor beta chains from one sample sequenced in a study of patients and donors after allogeneic stem cell transplantation. TCRdb called the RT-PCR reads again in MiXCR, with one record for every CDR3 protein. The profile shows approximately 430,000 distinct CDR3 sequences, around 16% of them singletons. The sample consisted of blood, either unsorted or a sorted T cell fraction (not recorded which). Receptors originate from a human donor who was either an allogeneic HSCT recipient or a stem cell or donor lymphocyte infusion donor (not recorded which). It is not recorded whose cells these are; they may come from a transplant donor.

This clonotype was detected a few times. This chain links TRBV20-1 with TRBJ2-1; a weak D match, TRBD2 (5 bases). Looked up from germline, CDR1 is DFQATT and CDR2 is SNEGSKA (reference sequence). The CDR3 totals 15 residues. With 3 bases removed from V and 0 bases from J, the gap between germline ends came to 12 bases. This chain's CDR3 is CSASEGLHSYNEQFF. DNA for the CDR3: TGCAGTGCTAGTGAAGGACTCCACTCCTACAATGAGCAGTTCTTC.

A few counts support this clonotype. V is TRBV6-2 or TRBV6-3 and J is TRBJ2-1; the D gene could be TRBD1 or TRBD2 (6 bases each). V lost 4 bases and J lost 7, with 8 bases in between. Germline V CDR1 and CDR2: MNHEY, SVGEGT. This CDR3 spans 12 amino acids. The DNA of the CDR3 is TGTGCCAGCAGTTGGAGGGGGAATGAGCAGTTCTTC. Protein product: CASSWRGNEQFF.

In its sample, this clonotype was seen a few times. The rearrangement links TRBV5-1 to TRBJ1-5; D is unresolved. Trimming took off 3 bases at V and 3 bases at J, with 7 bases between the two ends. The CDR3 has 13 residues. The germline CDR1 and CDR2 sequences are SGHRS and YFSETQ. The CDR3: CASSSGDNQPQHF. The CDR3 region has the DNA TGCGCCAGCAGCTCCGGGGACAATCAGCCCCAGCATTTT.

This clonotype has only a few counts. This sequence joins TRBV19 and TRBJ1-1, with 7 bases fitting TRBD1. Per germline, CDR1 LNHDA and CDR2 SQIVND (reference sequence). This CDR3 spans 19 amino acids. V trimming: 4 bases; J trimming: 4 bases; junction bases outside the gene matches: 21. The CDR3 DNA sequence: TGTGCCAGTAGTACGGGTCCATTCGGCAGGGGGGTCGTAGGCACTGAAGCTTTCTTT. This translates into CASSTGPFGRGVVGTEAFF.

This clonotype was found a few times. The V gene is TRBV15, the J gene TRBJ2-3, with D maybe TRBD2 (6 bases). The V gene's germline CDR1 is LNHNV and CDR2 YYDKDF (reference sequence). Trimming removed 8 bases from V and 4 bases from J, with 19 bases in between. The CDR3 consists of 15 residues. The CDR3 DNA reads as TGTGCCACCTCTTGGGGCGGGAATAATGCAGATACGCAGTATTTT. Residues: CATSWGGNNADTQYF.

This clonotype was found a few times. The V gene is TRBV6-1, the J gene TRBJ2-5; 7 positions match TRBD2. Per the germline V gene, CDR1 is MNHNS and CDR2 is SASEGT. After removal of 4 bases from V and 5 bases from J, the junction contained 13 bases not matched to a gene. There are 16 residues in the CDR3. CDR3 region: CASSVWGEGTWETQYF. Written as DNA, the CDR3 is TGTGCCAGCAGTGTTTGGGGGGAGGGGACTTGGGAGACCCAGTACTTC.

A remark on this clonotype: A far larger clone is off by one base, so a read error is likely. This chain connects TRBV5-3 to TRBJ1-6; unclear D gene. TRBV5-3 counts as an open reading frame of uncertain function. The CDR3 sequence is 14 residues long. The chain's CDR3 is CARSLNTLLAPLHF. The CDR3 coding sequence is TGCGCCAGAAGCTTAAACACCCTCCTAGCACCCCTCCACTTT.

This chain connects TRBV6-5 to TRBJ1-2; perhaps TRBD1 as D (5 bases). This CDR3 is built from 11 residues. The V and J ends lost 7 bases and 4 bases respectively, with 7 bases between them. CDR1 is MNHEY, CDR2 SVGAGI, per germline. CDR3 sequence reads: CASKTAYGYTF. The CDR3, as DNA: TGTGCCAGCAAGACAGCCTATGGCTACACCTTC.

This clonotype was seen just once. This chain connects TRBV27 to TRBJ2-5; TRBD2 aligns across 11 bases. With 4 bases clipped from V and 7 bases from J, the junction kept 8 bases outside the gene matches. The CDR3 runs 15 residues. Germline assignment: CDR1 MNHEY and CDR2 SMNVEV (reference sequence). DNA of the CDR3: TGTGCCAGCAGTTCCCGAGGGACTAGCGGAGGGACCCAGTACTTC. Its translation: CASSSRGTSGGTQYF.

The J gene is TRBJ2-1, the V gene TRBV4-3; D not certain. The CDR3 totals 16 residues. Germline loops: CDR1 LGHNA, CDR2 YSLEER. The germline V and J ends were trimmed by 0 bases and 1 base, with 10 bases remaining between them. The CDR3 coding sequence is TGCGCCAGCAGCCAAGATGGAAGGGCATCCTACAATGAGCAGTTCTTC. Amino acids: CASSQDGRASYNEQFF.

The sample holds many counts of this clonotype. The J gene is TRBJ2-7, the V gene TRBV10-3, with D possibly being TRBD1 or TRBD2 (6 bases each). The ends were cut back, 2 bases at V and 2 bases at J, with 13 bases in the middle. Germline V gene lookup returns CDR1 ENHRY and CDR2 SYGVKD. CDR3 length: 15 amino acids. CDR3 coding DNA: TGTGCCATCAGTGAGCTAGGGGGGAAGCCCTACGAGCAGTACTTC. Translating it yields CAISELGGKPYEQYF.

This clonotype was seen a handful of times. This chain joins TRBV7-2 and TRBJ1-3, with D possibly being TRBD1 (5 bases). The CDR3 runs to 15 residues. Germline assignment: CDR1 SGHTA and CDR2 FQGNSA. V lost 3 bases and J lost 0, with 9 bases in between. The CDR3 DNA is TGTGCCAGCAGCTTCGCAGGGAACTCTGGAAACACCATATATTTT. It translates to CASSFAGNSGNTIYF.

This clonotype occurred a few times. The DNA of the CDR3 is TGTGCCTGGAGGAGGCAGGGCTTCTACAATGAGCAGTTCTTC. This encodes CAWRRQGFYNEQFF. The rearrangement joins TRBV30 to TRBJ2-1, with a tentative D call TRBD1 (5 bases). V lost 3 bases and J lost 3, with 12 bases in between. Germline V gene data show CDR1 as GTSNPN and CDR2 as SVGIG (reference sequence). There are 14 residues in the CDR3.

This clonotype was detected ten times or more. The genes are TRBV7-9 and TRBJ1-6; no reliable D call. Between the trimmed V and J ends, which lost 3 bases and 7 bases, there was a span of 4 bases. CDR3 length: 12 amino acids. The germline V gene encodes CDR1 SEHNR and CDR2 FQNEAQ (reference sequence). CDR3 protein: CASSLENSPLHF. The CDR3 DNA is TGTGCCAGCAGCTTGGAGAATTCACCCCTCCACTTT.

The rearrangement links TRBV5-1 to TRBJ2-7, with 10 bases matching TRBD1. Germline lookup yields CDR1 SGHRS and CDR2 YFSETQ. The length of the CDR3 is 15 residues. V lost 3 bases to trimming and J lost 5 bases; unmatched junction nucleotides: 8. The CDR3 sequence: CASSSSGQGWNEQYF. CDR3 nucleotide sequence: TGCGCCAGCAGCTCATCGGGACAGGGGTGGAACGAGCAGTACTTC.

This clonotype was seen more than once but under ten times. The chain has TRBV6-2 or TRBV6-3 and TRBJ1-5, with a possible D match to TRBD1 (5 bases). V was pared by 4 bases and J by 5 bases, with 12 bases between. The CDR3 runs to 14 residues. Per the germline V gene, CDR1 is MNHEY and CDR2 is SVGEGT. The CDR3 DNA follows: TGTGCCAGCAGTTTCAACAGGTACTATCAGCCCCAGCATTTT. This codes for CASSFNRYYQPQHF.

This chain uses TRBV20-1 with TRBJ1-1, with D hard to call. Trimming left V 1 base short and J 1 base short, with 10 bases between. CDR1 is DFQATT, CDR2 SNEGSKA, per germline (reference sequence). This CDR3 is built from 14 residues. The CDR3 region has the DNA TGCAGTGCTAGAGTCCCAGGCCGGAACACTGAAGCTTTCTTT. Its protein is CSARVPGRNTEAFF.

In this sample, this clonotype turned up a few times. The junction departs from the called germline gene at one end, perhaps through a read error. This chain uses TRBV20-1 with TRBJ2-5, with 7 bases aligning to TRBD2. Germline CDR1 reads DFQATT; CDR2 reads SNEGSKA (reference sequence). The CDR3 extends over 16 amino acids. The CDR3 coding sequence is TGCAGTGCGAGAGGACCGGGACTATGGTACCAAGAGACCCAGTACTTC. Translated, it gives CSARGPGLWYQETQYF.

The rearrangement links TRBV6-5 to TRBJ1-2, with D perhaps TRBD1 (6 bases). Germline V CDR1 and CDR2: MNHEY, SVGAGI. V was clipped by 2 bases and J by 5 bases, with 18 bases between them. This CDR3 spans 16 amino acids. Written as DNA, the CDR3 is TGTGCCAGCAGTTACCTTTCGTGGGACATAACTTATGGCTACACCTTC. This codes for CASSYLSWDITYGYTF.

The genes are TRBV11-1 and TRBJ2-2, with 12 bases that match TRBD2. The CDR3 extends over 19 amino acids. V trimming: 3 bases; J trimming: 4 bases; junction bases outside the gene matches: 12. Germline assignment: CDR1 SGHAT and CDR2 FQDESV (reference sequence). The CDR3 region is CASSFTPLAGGLGTGELFF. The CDR3 coding sequence is TGTGCCAGCAGCTTTACCCCCCTAGCGGGGGGGCTAGGCACCGGGGAGCTGTTTTTT.

The chain carries TRBV19 and TRBJ2-7; perhaps D is TRBD1 or TRBD2 (5 bases each). V lost 0 bases and J 0 bases, leaving 9 bases between the germline ends. Germline CDR1 and CDR2: LNHDA and SQIVND (reference sequence). The CDR3 runs to 15 residues. The CDR3 spells CASSIDSGTSYEQYF. Here the CDR3 DNA reads TGTGCCAGTAGTATAGATTCCGGGACCTCCTACGAGCAGTACTTC. The entire variable domain, with the rest obtained from reference TRBV19 and TRBJ2-7, is as follows: DGGITQSPKYLFRKEGQNVTLSCEQNLNHDAMYWYRQDPGQGLRLIYYSQIVNDFQKGDIAEGYSVSREKKESFPLTVTSAQKNPTAFYLCASSIDSGTSYEQYFGPGTRLTVT.